One sample yielded the 21 T cell receptor beta chains listed below, sequenced in a study of Graves' ophthalmopathy and Graves' hyperthyroidism. The authors amplified TCR beta CDR3 regions, and they did so from RNA transcripts for repertoire sequencing. Scientists carried out first-round RT-PCR using HTBI primers and then a second-round multiplex PCR. One entry per CDR3 protein results from TCRdb running MiXCR on the multiplex PCR reads. The sample has 300,000 to 400,000 distinct CDR3 sequences; 17% are singletons. The sequencing input was peripheral blood. Receptors originate from an adult man with Graves' ophthalmopathy.

There are many counts of this clonotype. The rearrangement joins TRBV28 to TRBJ1-5; 7 bases are a match to TRBD1. Germline assignment: CDR1 MDHEN and CDR2 SYDVKM. The CDR3 spans 14 residues. The V and J ends lost 6 bases and 1 base, in that order; junction bases with no gene match: 3. For the CDR3, the DNA is TGTGCCAGCAGATTACAGGGGAGCAATCAGCCCCAGCATTTT. Protein sequence: CASRLQGSNQPQHF.

This clonotype was counted at least ten times. The chain employs TRBV29-1 and TRBJ2-4; D uncertain. Trimming stripped 8 bases from V and 6 bases from J, with 11 bases between. This CDR3 is built from 11 residues. CDR1 is SQVTM, CDR2 ANQGSEA, per germline. CDR3 bases: TGCAGCTCCACCATTTTAAACATTCAGTACTTC. Amino acid sequence: CSSTILNIQYF.

This clonotype was counted many times. The V and J genes are TRBV30 and TRBJ2-2, with D maybe TRBD1 (5 bases). Germline V gene lookup returns CDR1 GTSNPN and CDR2 SVGIG (reference sequence). This CDR3 region has 15 residues. V shed 3 bases and J shed 1 base, with 12 bases lying between them. This CDR3 reads CAWRSRDRNTGELFF. DNA of the CDR3: TGTGCCTGGAGGAGCCGAGACAGGAACACCGGGGAGCTGTTTTTT.

In its sample, this clonotype was seen once. This sequence joins TRBV6-1 and TRBJ2-6; 9 bases map to TRBD1. The CDR3 extends over 16 amino acids. V trimming: 8 bases; J trimming: 2 bases; junction bases outside the gene matches: 7. Germline V CDR1 and CDR2: MNHNS, SASEGT. This CDR3 is CASRGQGSPGANVLTF. CDR3 sequence (DNA): TGTGCCAGCCGAGGACAGGGGTCCCCTGGGGCCAACGTCCTGACTTTC.

This clonotype appeared many times. This sequence joins TRBV29-1 and TRBJ2-4, with D tentatively TRBD2 (6 bases). Trimming took 4 bases from V and 3 from J, leaving 13 bases between them. The CDR3 totals 14 residues. Germline V gene sequence: CDR1 SQVTM, CDR2 ANQGSEA. The DNA for the CDR3 is TGCAGCGTTGTTCCGGGGGATTTCAAAAACATTCAGTACTTC. Its translation is CSVVPGDFKNIQYF. Looking up the rest from reference TRBV29-1 and TRBJ2-4 gives the full variable domain: SAVISQKPSRDICQRGTSLTIQCQVDSQVTMMFWYRQQPGQSLTLIATANQGSEATYESGFVIDKFPISRPNLTFSTLTVSNMSPEDSSIYLCSVVPGDFKNIQYFGAGTRLSVL.

The table lists this clonotype with a few counts. The rearrangement uses TRBV20-1 and TRBJ2-2; TRBD1 aligns across 10 bases. The CDR3 totals 15 residues. The ends lost 6 bases at V and 7 bases at J; junction bases unmatched: 11. In germline, CDR1 is DFQATT, CDR2 SNEGSKA (reference sequence). For the CDR3, the DNA is TGCAGTGCCTCTCCGGGACAGGGGTGGATCGGGGAGCTGTTTTTT. Protein: CSASPGQGWIGELFF.

In its sample, this clonotype was seen many times. The chain combines TRBV6-2 or TRBV6-3 with TRBJ2-7; 7 nucleotides line up with TRBD1. The CDR3 is made up of 14 amino acids. V gave up 1 base and J gave up 2 bases; unmatched junction bases: 2. Germline V gene sequence: CDR1 MNHEY, CDR2 SVGEGT. The CDR3: CASSYLGQPYEQYF. DNA of the CDR3: TGTGCCAGCAGTTACTTGGGACAGCCCTACGAGCAGTACTTC.

This clonotype appeared a few times. The chain combines TRBV18 with TRBJ1-1; D remains unclear. V was shortened by 2 bases and J by 4 bases, with 11 bases between the two germline ends. CDR3 size: 14 residues. Germline V gene lookup returns CDR1 KGHSH and CDR2 LQKENI. The CDR3 loop reads CASSPGVRSTEAFF. The DNA of the CDR3 is TGTGCCAGCTCACCAGGGGTCCGGAGCACTGAAGCTTTCTTT.

Ten or more counts support this clonotype. The chain joins TRBV7-2 to TRBJ1-1; TRBD1 is a possible D gene (5 bases). In germline, CDR1 is SGHTA, CDR2 FQGNSA. The V end lost 5 bases, the J end lost 4 bases, and 11 bases lay between the germline ends. The CDR3 is made up of 13 amino acids. The CDR3: CASSGSGGTEAFF. The CDR3 coding sequence is TGTGCCAGCAGCGGGTCGGGGGGCACTGAAGCTTTCTTT.

This clonotype was recorded at least ten times. The rearrangement links TRBV6-2 or TRBV6-3 to TRBJ2-6; D may be TRBD2 (7 bases). Trimming removed 2 bases from V and 1 base from J, with 15 bases in between. Germline lookup yields CDR1 MNHEY and CDR2 SVGEGT. The CDR3 is 18 amino acids. The CDR3 DNA reads TGTGCCAGCAGTTACCCCCGGGGGGCGAGATCTGGGGCCAACGTCCTGACTTTC. The encoded protein is CASSYPRGARSGANVLTF.

This clonotype was counted ten times or more. The V call is TRBV12-3 or TRBV12-4, the J call TRBJ1-1; TRBD1 matches 9 bases. The length of the CDR3 is 13 residues. J lost 5 bases, V lost 5 bases, and 3 bases had no gene match. CDR3 coding DNA: TGTGCCAGCAGTACCGACAGGGGGACTGAAGCTTTCTTT. The encoded protein is CASSTDRGTEAFF.

The genes are TRBV7-2 and TRBJ2-7; weak D call: TRBD2 (5 bases). The CDR3 sequence is 14 residues long. CDR1 SGHTA and CDR2 FQGNSA come from the germline V gene. V lost 1 base, J lost 6 bases, and 13 bases lay in between. CDR3 amino acids: CASSLGVDSLEQYF. The CDR3 coding sequence is TGTGCCAGCAGCTTAGGGGTGGACTCCCTCGAGCAGTACTTC.

Many counts were recorded for this clonotype. The CDR3 loop is CASSLIQDPSYEQYF. The DNA of the CDR3 is TGTGCCAGCAGTTTGATACAGGACCCCTCCTACGAGCAGTACTTC. This sequence joins TRBV6-2 or TRBV6-3 and TRBJ2-7; D is possibly TRBD1 (5 bases). Germline loops: CDR1 MNHEY, CDR2 SVGEGT. The CDR3 sequence is 15 residues long. Trimming shortened V by 4 bases and J by 0 bases, and 13 bases separated the two germline ends.

This clonotype was seen ten or more times. The chain carries TRBV19 and TRBJ2-2; D call uncertain. This CDR3 contains 16 residues. Germline lookup yields CDR1 LNHDA and CDR2 SQIVND (reference sequence). V lost 6 bases and J lost 0, with 14 bases in between. The CDR3 nucleotides read TGTGCCAGTAGACATAAGACGGGTGCGAACACCGGGGAGCTGTTTTTT. This sequence encodes CASRHKTGANTGELFF.

Notes on this clonotype: A much larger clone is a single base away; this may be a read error. The chain links TRBV6-2 or TRBV6-3 to TRBJ2-2, with TRBD2 matching 9 bases. From germline, CDR1 is MNHEY and CDR2 SVGEGT. With 5 bases clipped from V and 5 bases from J, the junction kept 6 bases outside the gene matches. The length of the CDR3 is 15 residues. This CDR3 is CASSRVAGATGELFF. The CDR3, as DNA: TGTGCCAGCAGTCGCGTAGCGGGAGCAACCGGGGAGCTGTTTTTT.

This clonotype has a count of ten or more. The genes are TRBV20-1 and TRBJ1-1; D unclear. The CDR3 loop spans 12 amino acids. CDR1 is DFQATT, CDR2 SNEGSKA, per germline (reference sequence). The CDR3 coding sequence is TGCAGGAGGGATCTAAAGGGCACTGAAGCTTTCTTT. Translation: CRRDLKGTEAFF.

This clonotype was found many times. The CDR3 loop is CASSYSDRGVYEQYF. DNA for the CDR3: TGTGCCAGCAGTTACTCCGACAGGGGGGTTTACGAGCAGTACTTC. The V call is TRBV6-5, the J call TRBJ2-7, with 9 nucleotides matching TRBD1. Germline lookup yields CDR1 MNHEY and CDR2 SVGAGI. The CDR3 runs 15 residues. V was pared by 0 bases and J by 4 bases, with 4 bases of the junction left unmatched.

This clonotype showed up many times. The chain has TRBV5-1 and TRBJ2-5; the match to TRBD2 covers 11 bases. There are 15 residues in the CDR3. V was pared by 3 bases and J by 3 bases, with 4 bases of the junction left unmatched. The germline V gene has CDR1 SGHRS and CDR2 YFSETQ. The CDR3 DNA reads as TGCGCCAGCAGCTGGGTGACTAGCGGGGAAGAGACCCAGTACTTC. Translated, it gives CASSWVTSGEETQYF.

This clonotype showed up many times. CDR3 coding DNA: TGTGCCTGGAAATCTGGGGGTAGCAATCAGCCCCAGCATTTT. This codes for CAWKSGGSNQPQHF. V is TRBV30 and J is TRBJ1-5; weak D call: TRBD1 (5 bases). From germline, CDR1 is GTSNPN and CDR2 SVGIG (reference sequence). The CDR3 contains 14 residues. The V and J ends lost 4 bases and 0 bases respectively, with 10 bases between them.

The chain recombines TRBV6-1 with TRBJ2-5, with D possibly matching TRBD2 (6 bases). The CDR3 has 14 amino acids. V lost 5 bases to trimming and J lost 5 bases, with 15 bases between them. CDR1 and CDR2 (germline): MNHNS, SASEGT. DNA of the CDR3: TGTGCCAGCAGTCCCGGGGCGGGATGGGAGACCCAGTACTTC. This translates into CASSPGAGWETQYF.

This clonotype showed up many times. This rearrangement joins TRBV20-1 to TRBJ1-3; no reliable D call. Trimming shortened V by 0 bases and J by 0 bases, and 15 bases separated the two germline ends. Germline V gene sequence: CDR1 DFQATT, CDR2 SNEGSKA (reference sequence). CDR3 size: 17 residues. CDR3 bases: TGCAGTGCTAGAGATCCCCGGGCCGTCGTCTCTGGAAACACCATATATTTT. It encodes CSARDPRAVVSGNTIYF.